Shown below are 11 T cell receptor beta chains from a single sample sequenced in a study of shared T cell receptors in the human thymus. Assay used: immunoSEQ multiplex PCR; TCRdb lists only in-frame clones, some missing. This sample yields hundreds of thousands of clones, of which roughly 90% are seen a single time; over 0.008% belongs to the top ten. The sample was also reused in another study, on human thymus T cells.

Sequencing input: thymocytes. These receptors all stem from a boy under two years old with a congenital heart defect.

J is TRBJ1-5 and V is TRBV6-4; TRBD1 might be the D (6 bases). The V end was cut by 7 bases, the J end by 4 bases, with 14 bases between. The CDR3 is 14 amino acids. Germline V lookup: CDR1 MRHNA, CDR2 SNTAGT. The CDR3: CASTTGRVNQPQHF. CDR3 bases: TGTGCCAGCACCACAGGGAGGGTTAATCAGCCCCAGCATTTT.

With respect to this clone: The junction departs from germline at one end; a sequencing error may be responsible. The sample contains more than one DNA sequence encoding this CDR3. The chain carries TRBV4-2 and TRBJ2-7; 14 bases are shared with TRBD2. The germline V gene has CDR1 LGHNA and CDR2 YNFKEQ. This CDR3 is built from 15 residues. In DNA, the CDR3 is TGTGCCAGCAGTCAAGGACTAGCGGGAGGCTACGAGCAGTACTTC. Translating it yields CASSQGLAGGYEQYF.

CDR3 coding DNA: TGTGCCAGCAGTGAAGTGCCCAGAGGCTCTGGAAACACCATATATTTT. Its translation: CASSEVPRGSGNTIYF. This chain joins TRBV6-1 and TRBJ1-3; D is unresolved. There are 16 residues in the CDR3. CDR1 MNHNS and CDR2 SASEGT come from the germline V gene. V lost 1 base to trimming and J lost 0 bases, with 10 bases between them.

J is TRBJ2-7 and V is TRBV6-6; 7 bases fit TRBD1. V was clipped by 2 bases and J by 3 bases; unmatched bases: 7. The CDR3 has 15 amino acids. CDR1 is MNHNY and CDR2 is SVGAGI in the germline V gene (reference sequence). The CDR3 nucleotides read TGTGCCAGCAGTTACGGGGACAGCCCGAGCTACGAGCAGTACTTC. Translated: CASSYGDSPSYEQYF.

The CDR3 here is CASSPPGQGNEKLFF. The CDR3 DNA reads TGTGCCAGCAGTCCTCCGGGACAGGGTAATGAAAAACTGTTTTTT. V and J are TRBV27 and TRBJ1-4; TRBD1 matches at 9 bases. The CDR3 loop spans 15 amino acids. Germline loops: CDR1 MNHEY, CDR2 SMNVEV (reference sequence). J gave up 4 bases and V 5 bases, and 5 bases lay outside the gene matches.

Only a few counts were recorded for this clone. This chain links TRBV19 with TRBJ1-5; perhaps TRBD1 as D (5 bases). Between the trimmed V and J ends, which lost 6 bases and 3 bases, there was a span of 15 bases. Germline lookup yields CDR1 LNHDA and CDR2 SQIVND (reference sequence). The CDR3 consists of 15 residues. CDR3: CASSGRELTNQPQHF. The CDR3 DNA follows: TGTGCCAGTAGCGGCAGGGAACTTACCAATCAGCCCCAGCATTTT.

There are a few counts of this clone. The chain carries TRBV28 and TRBJ1-4; the D is unclear. There are 13 residues in the CDR3. Germline assignment: CDR1 MDHEN and CDR2 SYDVKM. Trimming pared 8 bases from V and 6 bases from J, leaving 13 bases between. DNA for the CDR3: TGTGCCAGCGAGTCGGGAGGTGATGAAAAACTGTTTTTT. Translated, it gives CASESGGDEKLFF. Drawing the rest from reference TRBV28 and TRBJ1-4, the complete variable domain is DVKVTQSSRYLVKRTGEKVFLECVQDMDHENMFWYRQDPGLGLRLIYFSYDVKMKEKGDIPEGYSVSREKKERFSLILESASTNQTSMYLCASESGGDEKLFFGSGTQLSVL.

The chain carries TRBV9 and TRBJ2-7; perhaps TRBD2 as D (6 bases). Germline loops: CDR1 SGDLS, CDR2 YYNGEE. The V end lost 3 bases, the J end lost 6 bases, and 13 bases lay between the germline ends. This CDR3 spans 13 amino acids. The CDR3 protein is CASSASSSAEQYF. The CDR3 DNA is TGTGCCAGCAGCGCAAGTTCTAGCGCCGAGCAGTACTTC.

The chain joins TRBV9 to TRBJ2-3; weak D call: TRBD1 (6 bases). The CDR3 runs 15 residues. CDR1 is SGDLS and CDR2 is YYNGEE in the germline V gene. Trimming stripped 3 bases from V and 2 bases from J, with 13 bases between. The DNA for the CDR3 is TGTGCCAGCAGCGGAGAAGGACAGCCCACAGATACGCAGTATTTT. Its protein is CASSGEGQPTDTQYF.

The V gene is TRBV18, the J gene TRBJ1-4; perhaps TRBD1 as D (6 bases). CDR3 length: 17 residues. The V gene lost 5 bases and the J gene lost 0 bases, with 16 bases spanning the gap. CDR1 and CDR2 from the germline V gene are KGHSH and LQKENI. CDR3 residues: CASSSPARQATNEKLFF. The CDR3 DNA reads as TGTGCCAGCTCATCTCCGGCAAGACAGGCAACTAATGAAAAACTGTTTTTT.

V is TRBV9 and J is TRBJ1-1; D perhaps matches TRBD1 (5 bases). CDR1 is SGDLS, CDR2 YYNGEE, per germline. The V end lost 0 bases, the J end lost 9 bases, and 15 bases lay between the germline ends. This CDR3 is 14 amino acids long. The CDR3 protein is CASSVGGGKRKAFF. The CDR3 DNA sequence: TGTGCCAGCAGCGTAGGGGGGGGTAAGAGGAAAGCTTTCTTT.